This T cell receptor beta chain was sequenced during a study of shared clonotypes between healthy human individuals. In this sample, this clone turned up a few times. The antigen remains undetermined. Data came from immunoSEQ multiplex PCR; TCRdb stores just in-frame clones and leaves some out. The sample includes 550,000 to 850,000 clones, around 72% of them seen just once. Broader study findings: Around 4.7% of naive CD4 clonotypes were shared across four donors.

There were only Caucasian adults among the donors, and all lived in Nashville, Tennessee. Negatively enriched CD4+ T cells were divided by CD45RA into naive and memory. V lost 10 bases and J lost 4; bases outside the gene matches: 9. The CDR3 covers 13 residues. The germline V gene has CDR1 MNHNY and CDR2 SVGAGI (reference sequence). Input material: memory CD4+ T cells sorted from blood. As for subset: CD45RA-negative fraction. The TCR originated in a woman aged 25 to 45 in good health. This chain connects TRBV6-6 to TRBJ2-7, with TRBD1 matching over 8 bases. The CDR3 DNA reads TGTGCCACCAGGAGGACAGGGTCTTACGAGCAGTACTTC. Encoded protein: CATRRTGSYEQYF.